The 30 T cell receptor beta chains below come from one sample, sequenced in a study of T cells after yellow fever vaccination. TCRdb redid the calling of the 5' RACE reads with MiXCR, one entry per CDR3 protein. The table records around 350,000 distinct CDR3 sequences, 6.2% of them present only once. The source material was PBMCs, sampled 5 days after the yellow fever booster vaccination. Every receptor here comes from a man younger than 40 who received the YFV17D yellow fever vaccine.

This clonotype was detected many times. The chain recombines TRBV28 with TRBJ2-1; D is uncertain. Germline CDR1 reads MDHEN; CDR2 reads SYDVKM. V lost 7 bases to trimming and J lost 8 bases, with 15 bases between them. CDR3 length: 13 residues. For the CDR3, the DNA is TGTGCCAGCACTCCGTCCCTCGAGGATGAGCAGTTCTTC. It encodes CASTPSLEDEQFF.

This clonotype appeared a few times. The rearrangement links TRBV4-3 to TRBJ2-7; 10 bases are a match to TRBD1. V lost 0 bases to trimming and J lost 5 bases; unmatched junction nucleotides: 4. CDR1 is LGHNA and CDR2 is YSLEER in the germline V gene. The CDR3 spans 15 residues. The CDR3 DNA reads TGCGCCAGCAGCCAAGAGGACAGGGGGTCCGACGAGCAGTACTTC. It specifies CASSQEDRGSDEQYF.

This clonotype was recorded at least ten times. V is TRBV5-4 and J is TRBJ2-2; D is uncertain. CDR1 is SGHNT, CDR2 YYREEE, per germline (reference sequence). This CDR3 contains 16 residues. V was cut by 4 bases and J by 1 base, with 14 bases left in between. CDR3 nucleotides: TGTGCCAGCAGCCCAACTCACCAGCAGAACACCGGGGAGCTGTTTTTT. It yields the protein CASSPTHQQNTGELFF.

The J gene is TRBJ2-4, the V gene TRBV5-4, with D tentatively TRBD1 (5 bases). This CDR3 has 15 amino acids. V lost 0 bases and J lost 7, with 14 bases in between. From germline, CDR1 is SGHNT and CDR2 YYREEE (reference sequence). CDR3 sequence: CASSLGQSRSNIQYF. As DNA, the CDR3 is TGTGCCAGCAGCTTGGGACAGAGTAGGTCGAACATTCAGTACTTC.

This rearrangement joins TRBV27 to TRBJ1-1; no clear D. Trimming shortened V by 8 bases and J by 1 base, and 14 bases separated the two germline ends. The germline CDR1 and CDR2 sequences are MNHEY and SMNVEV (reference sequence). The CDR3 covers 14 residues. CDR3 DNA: TGTGCCAGCGGGTTGGGGTCGGGGAACACTGAAGCTTTCTTT. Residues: CASGLGSGNTEAFF.

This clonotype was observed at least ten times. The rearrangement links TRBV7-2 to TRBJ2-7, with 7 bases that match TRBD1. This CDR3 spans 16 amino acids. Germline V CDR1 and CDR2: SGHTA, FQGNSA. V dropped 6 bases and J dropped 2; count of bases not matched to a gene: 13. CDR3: CASSRRGGGVTYEQYF. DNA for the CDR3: TGTGCCAGCAGTCGCCGAGGGGGCGGAGTTACCTACGAGCAGTACTTC.

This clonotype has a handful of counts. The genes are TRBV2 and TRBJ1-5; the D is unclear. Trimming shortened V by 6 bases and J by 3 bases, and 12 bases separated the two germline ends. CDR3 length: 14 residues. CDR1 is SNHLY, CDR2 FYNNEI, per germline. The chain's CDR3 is CASRTDKINQPQHF. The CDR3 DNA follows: TGTGCCAGCAGGACCGATAAGATCAATCAGCCCCAGCATTTT.

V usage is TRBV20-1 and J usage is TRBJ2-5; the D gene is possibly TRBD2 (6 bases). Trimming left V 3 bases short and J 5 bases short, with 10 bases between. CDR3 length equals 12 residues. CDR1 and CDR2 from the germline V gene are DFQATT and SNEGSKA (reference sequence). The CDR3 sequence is CSARVGSETQYF. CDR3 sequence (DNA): TGCAGTGCTAGGGTCGGGAGCGAGACCCAGTACTTC.

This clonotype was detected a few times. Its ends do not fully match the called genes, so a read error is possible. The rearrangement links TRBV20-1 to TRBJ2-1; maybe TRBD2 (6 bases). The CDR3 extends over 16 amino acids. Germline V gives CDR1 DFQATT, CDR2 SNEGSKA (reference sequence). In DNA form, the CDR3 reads TGCTGTGCTAGAGTCCTAGCGCGAACCTCTTACAATGAGCAGTTCTTC. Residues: CCARVLARTSYNEQFF.

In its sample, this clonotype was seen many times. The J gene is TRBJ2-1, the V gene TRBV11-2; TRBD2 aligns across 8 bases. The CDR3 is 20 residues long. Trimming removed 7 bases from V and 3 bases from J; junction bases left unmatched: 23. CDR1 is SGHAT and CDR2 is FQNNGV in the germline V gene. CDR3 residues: CASMGLGASGSMGGYNEQFF. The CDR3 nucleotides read TGTGCCAGCATGGGACTTGGGGCTAGCGGGTCGATGGGGGGCTACAATGAGCAGTTCTTC.

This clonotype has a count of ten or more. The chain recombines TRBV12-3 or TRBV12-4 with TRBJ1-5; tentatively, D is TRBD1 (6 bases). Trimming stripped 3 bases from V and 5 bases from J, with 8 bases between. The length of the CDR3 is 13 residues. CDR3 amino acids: CASSLEGDQPQHF. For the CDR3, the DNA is TGTGCCAGCAGTTTGGAGGGGGATCAGCCCCAGCATTTT.

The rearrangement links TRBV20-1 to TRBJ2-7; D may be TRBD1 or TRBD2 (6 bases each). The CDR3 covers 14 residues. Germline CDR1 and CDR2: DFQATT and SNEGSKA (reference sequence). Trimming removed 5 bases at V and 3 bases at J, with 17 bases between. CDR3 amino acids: CSAPEGGRDYEQYF. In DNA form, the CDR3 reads TGCAGTGCTCCCGAGGGGGGAAGGGACTACGAGCAGTACTTC.

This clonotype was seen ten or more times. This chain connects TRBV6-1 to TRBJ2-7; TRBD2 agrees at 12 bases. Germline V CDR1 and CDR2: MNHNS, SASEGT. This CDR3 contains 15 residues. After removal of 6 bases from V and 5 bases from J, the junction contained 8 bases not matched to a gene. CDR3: CASSRRTSGINEQYF. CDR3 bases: TGTGCCAGCAGCCGCCGGACTAGCGGGATCAACGAGCAGTACTTC.

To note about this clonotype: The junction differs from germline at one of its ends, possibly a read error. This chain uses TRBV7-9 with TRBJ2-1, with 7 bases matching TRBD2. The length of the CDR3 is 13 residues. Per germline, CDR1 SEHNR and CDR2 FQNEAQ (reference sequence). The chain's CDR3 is CASSLALGGLVVF. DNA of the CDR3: TGTGCCAGCAGCTTAGCGTTGGGGGGGTTAGTCGTCTTC.

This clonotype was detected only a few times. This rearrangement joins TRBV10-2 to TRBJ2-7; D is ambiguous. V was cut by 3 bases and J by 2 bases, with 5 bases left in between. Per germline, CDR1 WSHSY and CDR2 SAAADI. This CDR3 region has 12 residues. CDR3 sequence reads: CASSELAYEQYF. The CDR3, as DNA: TGCGCCAGCAGTGAACTGGCCTACGAGCAGTACTTC.

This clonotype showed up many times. The CDR3 is CASSQDATSGSNEQFF. The CDR3 DNA is TGTGCCAGCAGCCAAGATGCGACTAGCGGGAGTAATGAGCAGTTCTTC. The V gene is TRBV4-2, the J gene TRBJ2-1, with TRBD2 matching 12 bases. The CDR3 is made up of 16 amino acids. The ends lost 0 bases at V and 7 bases at J; junction bases unmatched: 4. Germline V gene data show CDR1 as LGHNA and CDR2 as YNFKEQ.

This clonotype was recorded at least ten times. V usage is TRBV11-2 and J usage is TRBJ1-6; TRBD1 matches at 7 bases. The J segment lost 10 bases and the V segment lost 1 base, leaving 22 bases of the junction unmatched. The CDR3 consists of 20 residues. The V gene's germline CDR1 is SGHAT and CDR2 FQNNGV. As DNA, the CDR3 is TGTGCCAGCAGCTTAGTAGTGATACTGAGAGGGGGCGCAGGAAGCTCACCCCTCCACTTT. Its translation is CASSLVVILRGGAGSSPLHF.

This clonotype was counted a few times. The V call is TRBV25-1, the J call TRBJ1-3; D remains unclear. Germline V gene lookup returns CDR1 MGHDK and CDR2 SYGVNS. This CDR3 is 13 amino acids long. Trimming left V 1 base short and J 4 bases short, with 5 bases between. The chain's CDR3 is CASSEFEGNTIYF. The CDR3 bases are TGTGCCAGCAGTGAATTTGAGGGAAACACCATATATTTT. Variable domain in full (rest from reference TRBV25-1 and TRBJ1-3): EADIYQTPRYLVIGTGKKITLECSQTMGHDKMYWYQQDPGMELHLIHYSYGVNSTEKGDLSSESTVSRIRTEHFPLTLESARPSHTSQYLCASSEFEGNTIYFGEGSWLTVV.

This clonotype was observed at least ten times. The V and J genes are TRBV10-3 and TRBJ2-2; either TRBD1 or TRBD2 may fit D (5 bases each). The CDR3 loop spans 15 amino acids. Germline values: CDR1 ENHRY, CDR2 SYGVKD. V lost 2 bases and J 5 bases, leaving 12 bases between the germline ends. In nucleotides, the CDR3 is TGTGCCATCAGTGAGGAGGGACGGATTACCGGGGAGCTGTTTTTT. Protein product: CAISEEGRITGELFF.

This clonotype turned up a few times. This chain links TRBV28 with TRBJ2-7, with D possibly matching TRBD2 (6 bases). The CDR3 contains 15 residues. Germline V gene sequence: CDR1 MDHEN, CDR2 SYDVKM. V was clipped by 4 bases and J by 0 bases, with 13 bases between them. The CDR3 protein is CASSWAAGSSYEQYF. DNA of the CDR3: TGTGCCAGCAGTTGGGCGGCGGGGAGCTCCTACGAGCAGTACTTC.

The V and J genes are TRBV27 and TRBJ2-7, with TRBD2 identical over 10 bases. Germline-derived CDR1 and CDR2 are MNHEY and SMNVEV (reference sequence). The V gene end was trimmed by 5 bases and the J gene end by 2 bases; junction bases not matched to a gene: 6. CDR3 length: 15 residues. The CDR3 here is CASSPTGLAAYEQYF. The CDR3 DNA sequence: TGTGCCAGCAGTCCAACCGGACTAGCGGCCTACGAGCAGTACTTC.

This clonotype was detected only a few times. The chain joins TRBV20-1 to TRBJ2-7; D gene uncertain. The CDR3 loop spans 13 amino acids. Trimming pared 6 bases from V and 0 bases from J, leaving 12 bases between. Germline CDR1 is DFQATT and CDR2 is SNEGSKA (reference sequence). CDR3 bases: TGCAGTGCAAGGAAAAAGAGCTCCTACGAGCAGTACTTC. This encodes CSARKKSSYEQYF.

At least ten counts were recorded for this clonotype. In DNA, the CDR3 is TGTGCCAGCAGACCACCCGAGCGGCACTACGAGCAGTACTTC. This translates into CASRPPERHYEQYF. The chain carries TRBV27 and TRBJ2-7; D is possibly TRBD2 (5 bases). CDR1 is MNHEY, CDR2 SMNVEV, per germline (reference sequence). The CDR3 runs 14 residues. V was trimmed by 6 bases and J by 3 bases, leaving 15 bases between them.

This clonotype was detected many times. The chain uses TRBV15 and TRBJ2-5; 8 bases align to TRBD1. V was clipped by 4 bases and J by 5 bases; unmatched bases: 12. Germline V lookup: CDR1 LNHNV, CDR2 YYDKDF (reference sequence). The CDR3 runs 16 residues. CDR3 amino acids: CATSNRRTGLGETQYF. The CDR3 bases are TGTGCCACCAGCAACCGGAGGACAGGGCTTGGGGAGACCCAGTACTTC. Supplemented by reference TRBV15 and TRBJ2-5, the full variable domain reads DAMVIQNPRYQVTQFGKPVTLSCSQTLNHNVMYWYQQKSSQAPKLLFHYYDKDFNNEADTPDNFQSRRPNTSFCFLDIRSPGLGDTAMYLCATSNRRTGLGETQYFGPGTRLLVL.

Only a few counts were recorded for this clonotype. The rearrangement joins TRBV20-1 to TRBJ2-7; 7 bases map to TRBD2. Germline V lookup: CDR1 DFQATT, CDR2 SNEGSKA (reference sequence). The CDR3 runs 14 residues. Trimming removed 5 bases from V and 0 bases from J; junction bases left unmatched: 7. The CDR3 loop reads CSAPLAGNSYEQYF. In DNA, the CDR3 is TGCAGTGCTCCGTTAGCGGGTAACTCCTACGAGCAGTACTTC.

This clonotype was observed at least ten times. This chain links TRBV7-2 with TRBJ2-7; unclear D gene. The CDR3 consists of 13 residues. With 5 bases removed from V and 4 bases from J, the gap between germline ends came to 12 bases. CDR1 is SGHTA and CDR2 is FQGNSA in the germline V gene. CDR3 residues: CASSPSGTYEQYF. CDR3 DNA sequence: TGTGCCAGCAGCCCGTCGGGCACTTACGAGCAGTACTTC.

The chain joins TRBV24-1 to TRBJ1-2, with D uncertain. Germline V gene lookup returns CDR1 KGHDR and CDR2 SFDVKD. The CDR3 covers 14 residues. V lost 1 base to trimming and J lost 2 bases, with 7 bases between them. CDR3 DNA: TGTGCCACCAGTGATTTAACAGCGAACTATGGCTACACCTTC. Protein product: CATSDLTANYGYTF.

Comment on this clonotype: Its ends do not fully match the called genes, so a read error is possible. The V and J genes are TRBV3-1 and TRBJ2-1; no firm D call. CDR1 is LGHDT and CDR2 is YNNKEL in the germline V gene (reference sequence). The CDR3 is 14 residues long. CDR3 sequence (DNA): TGTGCCAGCAGCCCCCAATTGGTGGGGTTCGAGCTGTTCTTC. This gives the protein CASSPQLVGFELFF.

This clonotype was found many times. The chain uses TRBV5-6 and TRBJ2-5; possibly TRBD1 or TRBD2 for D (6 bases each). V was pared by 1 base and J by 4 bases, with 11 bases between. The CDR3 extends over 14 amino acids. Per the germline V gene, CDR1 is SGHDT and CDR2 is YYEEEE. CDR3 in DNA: TGTGCCAGCAGCTTGCGGGGGCTTGGAGAGACCCAGTACTTC. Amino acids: CASSLRGLGETQYF. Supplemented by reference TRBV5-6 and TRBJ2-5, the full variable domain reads DAGVTQSPTHLIKTRGQQVTLRCSPKSGHDTVSWYQQALGQGPQFIFQYYEEEERQRGNFPDRFSGHQFPNYSSELNVNALLLGDSALYLCASSLRGLGETQYFGPGTRLLVL.

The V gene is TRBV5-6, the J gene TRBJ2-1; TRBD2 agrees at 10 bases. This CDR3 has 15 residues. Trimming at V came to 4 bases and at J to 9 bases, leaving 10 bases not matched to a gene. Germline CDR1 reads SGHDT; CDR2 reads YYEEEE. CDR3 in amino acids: CASSAPPAGGREQFF. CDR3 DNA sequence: TGTGCCAGCAGCGCTCCCCCAGCGGGAGGGCGTGAGCAGTTCTTC. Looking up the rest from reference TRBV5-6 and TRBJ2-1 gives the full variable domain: DAGVTQSPTHLIKTRGQQVTLRCSPKSGHDTVSWYQQALGQGPQFIFQYYEEEERQRGNFPDRFSGHQFPNYSSELNVNALLLGDSALYLCASSAPPAGGREQFFGPGTRLTVL.